The entry below describes one T cell receptor (beta chain). With 5 bases removed from V and 5 bases from J, the gap between germline ends came to 12 bases. Germline CDR1 SGHTA, CDR2 FQGNSA. CDR3 size: 14 residues. The data are from a study of blood T cell repertoires in COVID-19. Method: immunoSEQ multiplex PCR; TCRdb's copy keeps in-frame clones and lacks some. The sample includes 200,000 or so clones, 88% of them seen just once. Sample: PBMCs or T cells enriched from blood (not recorded which). The V call is TRBV7-2, the J call TRBJ2-2; D remains ambiguous. The TCR originated in a woman in her 30s who had recovered from COVID-19. DNA for the CDR3: TGTGCCAGCAGCCCCGTGGCGGTAACCGGGGAGCTGTTTTTT. It translates to CASSPVAVTGELFF.